The 20 T cell receptor beta chains in this list originate from one sample, sequenced in a study of blood T cell repertoires in COVID-19. Here immunoSEQ multiplex PCR was the method, and the copy in TCRdb shows in-frame clones only, minus some. The data contain about 150,000 clones, 60% to 85% of them singletons. What was sequenced was peripheral blood. The source is an elderly man with acute or convalescent COVID-19.

The chain employs TRBV2 and TRBJ2-2; D gene ambiguous. Germline assignment: CDR1 SNHLY and CDR2 FYNNEI. V lost 6 bases and J 6 bases, leaving 8 bases between the germline ends. The CDR3 loop spans 12 amino acids. CDR3 in amino acids: CASRVSAGELFF. The DNA for the CDR3 is TGTGCCAGCAGGGTCAGCGCCGGGGAGCTGTTTTTT. Variable domain in full (rest from reference TRBV2 and TRBJ2-2): EPEVTQTPSHQVTQMGQEVILRCVPISNHLYFYWYRQILGQKVEFLVSFYNNEISEKSEIFDDQFSVERPDGSNFTLKIRSTKLEDSAMYFCASRVSAGELFFGEGSRLTVL.

The V and J genes are TRBV5-4 and TRBJ1-6; 8 bases are a match to TRBD1. Germline V gene data show CDR1 as SGHNT and CDR2 as YYREEE (reference sequence). This CDR3 has 15 residues. Trimming removed 4 bases from V and 7 bases from J; junction bases left unmatched: 7. The CDR3 loop reads CASSTPTGENSPLHF. The CDR3 DNA reads TGTGCCAGCAGCACCCCGACAGGGGAGAATTCACCCCTCCACTTT.

This clone was detected only once. The J gene is TRBJ2-2, the V gene TRBV24-1, with TRBD2 identical over 7 bases. The trim removed 6 bases at V and 6 bases at J, leaving 6 bases unmatched. Germline V gene data show CDR1 as KGHDR and CDR2 as SFDVKD. CDR3 length equals 14 residues. The CDR3 sequence is CATSISGGSGELFF. DNA for the CDR3: TGTGCCACCAGTATTTCCGGGGGGTCCGGGGAGCTGTTTTTT.

This chain links TRBV29-1 with TRBJ1-2; tentative D call: TRBD1 (6 bases). The germline V gene has CDR1 SQVTM and CDR2 ANQGSEA. CDR3 size: 15 residues. V lost 4 bases to trimming and J lost 0 bases, with 15 bases between them. CDR3 sequence reads: CSVGGGGLTNYGYTF. The CDR3 DNA sequence: TGCAGCGTTGGGGGTGGGGGCCTAACTAACTATGGCTACACCTTC. The full variable domain, rest sourced from reference TRBV29-1 and TRBJ1-2, is SAVISQKPSRDICQRGTSLTIQCQVDSQVTMMFWYRQQPGQSLTLIATANQGSEATYESGFVIDKFPISRPNLTFSTLTVSNMSPEDSSIYLCSVGGGGLTNYGYTFGSGTRLTVV.

The chain carries TRBV6-4 and TRBJ2-7; 12 nucleotides agree with TRBD1. The CDR3 covers 15 residues. The junction had 6 bases not matched to a gene; V was cut back by 4 bases and J by 5 bases. Germline-derived CDR1 and CDR2 are MRHNA and SNTAGT. Written as DNA, the CDR3 is TGTGCCAGCAGTGCCGAAGGGACAGGGGGCCACGAGCAGTACTTC. It translates to CASSAEGTGGHEQYF.

The chain couples TRBV5-1 to TRBJ2-3; no firm D call. Germline V gene data show CDR1 as SGHRS and CDR2 as YFSETQ. The germline V and J ends were trimmed by 7 bases and 2 bases, with 11 bases remaining between them. This CDR3 is built from 13 residues. The CDR3 here is CASGVSSTDTQYF. The CDR3 DNA is TGCGCCAGCGGTGTCAGTTCCACAGATACGCAGTATTTT.

The chain has TRBV9 and TRBJ1-5; a possible D gene is TRBD1 (6 bases). Deletions cut 0 bases from V and 4 bases from J, with 8 bases between. CDR1 and CDR2 (germline): SGDLS, YYNGEE. The CDR3 is made up of 14 amino acids. CDR3 bases: TGTGCCAGCAGCGTAGGGGACAAGAATCAGCCCCAGCATTTT. It codes for CASSVGDKNQPQHF.

The chain uses TRBV7-2 and TRBJ2-1; 9 nucleotides align to TRBD2. The trim removed 1 base at V and 5 bases at J, leaving 9 bases unmatched. From germline, CDR1 is SGHTA and CDR2 FQGNSA. The CDR3 has 17 amino acids. This chain's CDR3 is CASSLGAGRGGHNEQFF. CDR3 bases: TGTGCCAGCAGCTTAGGAGCCGGGCGGGGGGGCCACAATGAGCAGTTCTTC.

The V and J genes are TRBV6-2 or TRBV6-3 and TRBJ2-3, with a possible D match to TRBD2 (5 bases). V lost 5 bases and J 0 bases, leaving 18 bases between the germline ends. CDR1 and CDR2 from the germline V gene are MNHEY and SVGEGT. The CDR3 is 17 residues long. The CDR3 region is CASSGLAQTFSTDTQYF. The CDR3 nucleotides are TGTGCCAGCAGTGGGCTAGCCCAGACTTTTAGCACAGATACGCAGTATTTT.

The J gene is TRBJ1-2, the V gene TRBV6-4; no definite D call. V was shortened by 4 bases and J by 8 bases, with 17 bases between the two germline ends. This CDR3 region has 14 residues. CDR1 MRHNA and CDR2 SNTAGT come from the germline V gene. CDR3 protein: CASSGAEPEEGYTF. The CDR3 DNA follows: TGTGCCAGCAGTGGGGCCGAGCCCGAAGAGGGCTACACCTTC.

This clone was observed once. The rearrangement joins TRBV5-1 to TRBJ2-5; the match to TRBD2 covers 12 bases. The CDR3 is made up of 16 amino acids. V gave up 0 bases and J gave up 5 bases; unmatched junction bases: 5. Germline V gene data show CDR1 as SGHRS and CDR2 as YFSETQ. CDR3 DNA: TGCGCCAGCAGCTTGGCGCTAGCGGGGGGGCGCGAGACCCAGTACTTC. Protein: CASSLALAGGRETQYF.

The chain employs TRBV20-1 and TRBJ1-1; the D is unclear. This CDR3 spans 13 amino acids. The ends were cut back, 3 bases at V and 2 bases at J, with 10 bases in the middle. Germline values: CDR1 DFQATT, CDR2 SNEGSKA (reference sequence). In DNA form, the CDR3 reads TGCAGTGCTAGTTCCGGTGGTAACACTGAAGCTTTCTTT. Its protein is CSASSGGNTEAFF.

This clone was seen many times. The chain carries TRBV24-1 and TRBJ1-5; 9 bases map to TRBD1. The CDR3 covers 15 residues. V lost 4 bases, J lost 7 bases, and 7 bases stayed unmatched. In germline, CDR1 is KGHDR, CDR2 SFDVKD. The CDR3 reads CATSDTQGAGQPQHF. The DNA of the CDR3 is TGTGCCACCAGTGACACACAGGGGGCTGGACAGCCCCAGCATTTT.

This chain links TRBV5-4 with TRBJ2-6; D may be TRBD1 (6 bases). CDR1 is SGHNT and CDR2 is YYREEE in the germline V gene (reference sequence). Trimming pared 4 bases from V and 0 bases from J, leaving 17 bases between. The CDR3 contains 18 residues. For the CDR3, the DNA is TGTGCCAGCAGCCCTAAGGGCAGGGGCACCTCTGGGGCCAACGTCCTGACTTTC. It codes for CASSPKGRGTSGANVLTF.

This chain links TRBV28 with TRBJ1-4, with 7 bases lining up with TRBD1. The CDR3 covers 15 residues. Trimming took 1 base from V and 5 from J; bases not matched to a gene: 4. The V gene's germline CDR1 is MDHEN and CDR2 SYDVKM. DNA of the CDR3: TGTGCCAGCAGTTTATTTGGACAGGCGAATGAAAAACTGTTTTTT. As protein: CASSLFGQANEKLFF.

The gene calls are TRBV25-1 and TRBJ1-6, with D unresolved. Germline V gene sequence: CDR1 MGHDK, CDR2 SYGVNS. V was clipped by 6 bases and J by 7 bases, with 16 bases between them. The CDR3 sequence is 15 residues long. CDR3 loop: CASRLGEGSNSPLHF. The CDR3 coding sequence is TGTGCCAGCAGGCTGGGTGAGGGTAGCAATTCACCCCTCCACTTT.

V usage is TRBV11-1 and J usage is TRBJ2-1, with TRBD1 identical over 8 bases. This CDR3 spans 16 amino acids. Losses at the gene ends were 6 bases for V and 3 bases for J; bases not matched to a gene: 10. Germline loops: CDR1 SGHAT, CDR2 FQDESV (reference sequence). The CDR3 DNA sequence: TGTGCCAGCAGTACTCAGGGGGCTGGCGGCTACAATGAGCAGTTCTTC. It is translated as CASSTQGAGGYNEQFF.

The chain employs TRBV6-5 and TRBJ2-2; a weak D match, TRBD2 (5 bases). CDR3 size: 13 residues. Germline V lookup: CDR1 MNHEY, CDR2 SVGAGI. The V end lost 5 bases, the J end lost 7 bases, and 11 bases lay between the germline ends. This chain's CDR3 is CASSMDGVGELFF. The CDR3 coding sequence is TGTGCCAGCAGTATGGACGGGGTCGGGGAGCTGTTTTTT.

The V and J genes are TRBV6-6 and TRBJ1-6; TRBD1 aligns across 9 bases. The CDR3 extends over 12 amino acids. The junction had 8 bases not matched to a gene; V was cut back by 11 bases and J by 12 bases. Germline CDR1 MNHNY, CDR2 SVGAGI (reference sequence). CDR3 protein: CAATGGRLPLHF. In nucleotides, the CDR3 is TGTGCCGCGACAGGGGGAAGGTTACCCCTCCACTTT.

The J gene is TRBJ2-6, the V gene TRBV15, with D unclear. Germline V gives CDR1 LNHNV, CDR2 YYDKDF (reference sequence). The ends were cut back, 0 bases at V and 0 bases at J, with 6 bases in the middle. The CDR3 length is 16 residues. CDR3 protein: CATSRDMYSGANVLTF. The CDR3 region has the DNA TGTGCCACCAGCAGAGATATGTACTCTGGGGCCAACGTCCTGACTTTC.